This entry describes one T cell receptor beta chain. This sample was taken from a study of T cell changes during pregnancy in multiple sclerosis. Sequencing used immunoSEQ multiplex PCR; TCRdb keeps in-frame clones, though not all of them. The data contain roughly 73,000 clones, around nine tenths of them singletons. Trimming cost V 7 bases and J 8 bases; bases outside gene matches: 3. The CDR3 covers 12 residues. Germline V gene data show CDR1 as MNHNY and CDR2 as SVGAGI (reference sequence). Sequences were derived from peripheral blood, sampled in the second trimester of pregnancy. The source of this sequence is a female donor in good health, enrolled as a control in a pregnancy study. This rearrangement joins TRBV6-6 to TRBJ2-1, with TRBD2 matching 9 bases. The CDR3 loop is CASTRGGDEQFF. CDR3 DNA sequence: TGTGCCAGCACGCGGGGGGGGGATGAGCAGTTCTTC.